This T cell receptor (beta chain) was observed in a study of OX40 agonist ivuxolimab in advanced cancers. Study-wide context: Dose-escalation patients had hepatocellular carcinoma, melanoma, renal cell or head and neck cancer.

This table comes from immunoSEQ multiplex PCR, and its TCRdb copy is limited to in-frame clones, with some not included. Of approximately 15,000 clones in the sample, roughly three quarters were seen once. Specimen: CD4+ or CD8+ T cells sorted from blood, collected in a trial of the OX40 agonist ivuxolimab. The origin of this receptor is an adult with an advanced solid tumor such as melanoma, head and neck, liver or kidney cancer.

CDR3 sequence: CASSPMDREGGYTF. The DNA of the CDR3 is TGTGCCAGCTCACCGATGGACAGGGAGGGTGGCTACACCTTC. The V and J genes are TRBV18 and TRBJ1-2; 8 bases line up with TRBD1. V dropped 3 bases and J dropped 7; count of bases not matched to a gene: 7. Germline loops: CDR1 KGHSH, CDR2 LQKENI. This CDR3 has 14 amino acids. Full variable domain (outside the CDR3, taken from reference TRBV18 and TRBJ1-2): NAGVMQNPRHLVRRRGQEARLRCSPMKGHSHVYWYRQLPEEGLKFMVYLQKENIIDESGMPKERFSAEFPKEGPSILRIQQVVRGDSAAYFCASSPMDREGGYTFGSGTRLTVV.